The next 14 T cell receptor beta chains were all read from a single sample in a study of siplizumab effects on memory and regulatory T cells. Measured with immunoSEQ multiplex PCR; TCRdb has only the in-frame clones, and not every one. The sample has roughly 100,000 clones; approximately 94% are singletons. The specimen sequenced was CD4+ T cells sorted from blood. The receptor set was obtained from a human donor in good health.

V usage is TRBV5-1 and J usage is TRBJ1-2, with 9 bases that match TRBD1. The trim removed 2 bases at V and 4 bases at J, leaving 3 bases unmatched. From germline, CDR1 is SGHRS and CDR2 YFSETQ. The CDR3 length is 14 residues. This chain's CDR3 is CASSLGQGTYGYTF. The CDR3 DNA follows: TGCGCCAGCAGCTTAGGACAGGGGACCTATGGCTACACCTTC.

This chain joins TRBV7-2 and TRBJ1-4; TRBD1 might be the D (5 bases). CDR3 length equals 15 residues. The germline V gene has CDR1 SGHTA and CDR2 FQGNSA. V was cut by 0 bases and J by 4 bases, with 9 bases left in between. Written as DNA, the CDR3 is TGTGCCAGCAGCTTAGCGCCAGGGTTTAATGAAAAACTGTTTTTT. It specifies CASSLAPGFNEKLFF.

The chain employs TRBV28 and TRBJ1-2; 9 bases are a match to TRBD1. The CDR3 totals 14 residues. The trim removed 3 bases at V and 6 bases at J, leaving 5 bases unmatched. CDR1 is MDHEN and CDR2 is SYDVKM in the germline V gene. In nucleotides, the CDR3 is TGTGCCAGCAGTTTCGACGGGACAGGGAATGGCTACACCTTC. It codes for CASSFDGTGNGYTF.

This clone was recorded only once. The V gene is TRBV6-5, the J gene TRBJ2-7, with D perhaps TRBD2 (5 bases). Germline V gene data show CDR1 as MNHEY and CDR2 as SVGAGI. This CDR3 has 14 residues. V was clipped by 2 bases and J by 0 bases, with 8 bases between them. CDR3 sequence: CASSYSGSSYEQYF. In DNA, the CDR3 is TGTGCCAGCAGTTACAGCGGCAGCTCCTACGAGCAGTACTTC.

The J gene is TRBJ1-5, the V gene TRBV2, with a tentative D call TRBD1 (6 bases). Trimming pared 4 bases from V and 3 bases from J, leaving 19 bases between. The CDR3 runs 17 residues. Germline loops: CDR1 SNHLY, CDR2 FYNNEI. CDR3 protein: CASSGNSGARDNQPQHF. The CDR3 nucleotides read TGTGCCAGCAGTGGGAACTCAGGGGCGAGGGACAATCAGCCCCAGCATTTT.

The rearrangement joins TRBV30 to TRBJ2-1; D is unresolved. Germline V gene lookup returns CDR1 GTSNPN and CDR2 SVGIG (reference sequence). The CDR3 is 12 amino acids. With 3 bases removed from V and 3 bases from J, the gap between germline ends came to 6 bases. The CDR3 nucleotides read TGTGCCTGGAGCCCGGACTACAATGAGCAGTTCTTC. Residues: CAWSPDYNEQFF.

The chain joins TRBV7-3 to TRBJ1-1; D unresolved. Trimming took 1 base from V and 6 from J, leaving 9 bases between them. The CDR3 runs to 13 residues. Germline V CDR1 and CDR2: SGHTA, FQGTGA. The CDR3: CASSLSQVAEAFF. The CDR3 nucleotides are TGTGCCAGCAGCTTAAGCCAGGTAGCTGAAGCTTTCTTT.

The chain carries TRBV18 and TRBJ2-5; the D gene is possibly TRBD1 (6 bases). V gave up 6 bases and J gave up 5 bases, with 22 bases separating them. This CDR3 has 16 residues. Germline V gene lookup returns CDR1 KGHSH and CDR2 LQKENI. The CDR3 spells CASSLPTGPNRETQYF. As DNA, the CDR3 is TGTGCCAGCTCTCTCCCTACAGGGCCGAATAGGGAGACCCAGTACTTC.

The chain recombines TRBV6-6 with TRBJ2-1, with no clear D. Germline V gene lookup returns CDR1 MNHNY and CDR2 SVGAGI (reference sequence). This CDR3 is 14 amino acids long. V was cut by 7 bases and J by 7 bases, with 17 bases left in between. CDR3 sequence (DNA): TGTGCCAGCATCGGGTGGCCCCCGGGTAATGAGCAGTTCTTC. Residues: CASIGWPPGNEQFF.

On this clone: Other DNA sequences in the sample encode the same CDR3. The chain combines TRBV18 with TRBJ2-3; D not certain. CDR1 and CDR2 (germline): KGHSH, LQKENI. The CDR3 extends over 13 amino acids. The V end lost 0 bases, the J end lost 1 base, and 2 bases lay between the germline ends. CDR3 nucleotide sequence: TGTGCCAGCTCACCACCCGGCACAGATACGCAGTATTTT. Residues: CASSPPGTDTQYF.

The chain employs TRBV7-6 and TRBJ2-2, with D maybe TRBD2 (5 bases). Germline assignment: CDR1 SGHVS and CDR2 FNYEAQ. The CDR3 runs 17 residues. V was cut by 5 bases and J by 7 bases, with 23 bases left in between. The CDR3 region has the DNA TGTGCCAGCAGCCCCCTTTTTGGACTTCCCAAGGGCGGGGAGCTGTTTTTT. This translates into CASSPLFGLPKGGELFF.

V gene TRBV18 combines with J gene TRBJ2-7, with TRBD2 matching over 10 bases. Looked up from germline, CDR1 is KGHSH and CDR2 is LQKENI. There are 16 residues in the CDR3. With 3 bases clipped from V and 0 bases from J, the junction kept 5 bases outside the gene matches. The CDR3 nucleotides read TGTGCCAGCTCACCTACTAGCGGGGCCCGCTCCTACGAGCAGTACTTC. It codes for CASSPTSGARSYEQYF.

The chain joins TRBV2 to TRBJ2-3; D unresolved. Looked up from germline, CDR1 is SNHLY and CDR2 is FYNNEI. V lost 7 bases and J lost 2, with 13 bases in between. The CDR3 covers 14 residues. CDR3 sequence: CASKLTRITDTQYF. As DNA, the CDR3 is TGTGCCAGCAAACTTACTCGAATCACAGATACGCAGTATTTT.

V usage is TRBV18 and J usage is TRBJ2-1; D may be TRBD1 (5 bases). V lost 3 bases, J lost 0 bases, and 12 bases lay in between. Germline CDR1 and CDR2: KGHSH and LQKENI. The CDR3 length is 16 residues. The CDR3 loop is CASSPLGAGSYNEQFF. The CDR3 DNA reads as TGTGCCAGCTCACCGCTAGGGGCCGGCTCCTACAATGAGCAGTTCTTC.